This T cell receptor beta chain emerged from a study of OX40 agonist ivuxolimab in advanced cancers. Across the study: People who had prior anti-PD-1, anti-PD-L1 or anti-CTLA-4 therapy could take part, and less than 50% had some. Patients achieving partial responses numbered three: one hepatocellular carcinoma case and two cutaneous melanoma cases.

The table came from immunoSEQ multiplex PCR; TCRdb's copy has only in-frame clones and leaves some out. The repertoire has around 42,000 clones, approximately 88% of them found once; the top ten carry over 20%. CDR3 length: 13 amino acids. In germline, CDR1 is MNHNS, CDR2 SASEGT. Trimming cost V 7 bases and J 4 bases, with 11 bases left between them. Study outcomes and limitations: At 0.1 to 3.0 mg/kg and by week 6, clonal expansion occurred in CD4+ and CD8+ blood T cells. Partial responders at 0.1-3.0 mg/kg had among the lowest clonal expansion.

On this clone: Its antigen is not known.

This TCR was recovered from an adult with an advanced solid tumor such as melanoma, head and neck, liver or kidney cancer. Here the sequenced sample was CD4+ or CD8+ T cells sorted from blood, taken in a trial of the OX40 agonist ivuxolimab. V usage is TRBV6-1 and J usage is TRBJ1-5; tentatively, D is TRBD1 (6 bases). Here the CDR3 reads CASNGQGNQPQHF. CDR3 bases: TGTGCCAGCAACGGGCAGGGGAATCAGCCCCAGCATTTT.